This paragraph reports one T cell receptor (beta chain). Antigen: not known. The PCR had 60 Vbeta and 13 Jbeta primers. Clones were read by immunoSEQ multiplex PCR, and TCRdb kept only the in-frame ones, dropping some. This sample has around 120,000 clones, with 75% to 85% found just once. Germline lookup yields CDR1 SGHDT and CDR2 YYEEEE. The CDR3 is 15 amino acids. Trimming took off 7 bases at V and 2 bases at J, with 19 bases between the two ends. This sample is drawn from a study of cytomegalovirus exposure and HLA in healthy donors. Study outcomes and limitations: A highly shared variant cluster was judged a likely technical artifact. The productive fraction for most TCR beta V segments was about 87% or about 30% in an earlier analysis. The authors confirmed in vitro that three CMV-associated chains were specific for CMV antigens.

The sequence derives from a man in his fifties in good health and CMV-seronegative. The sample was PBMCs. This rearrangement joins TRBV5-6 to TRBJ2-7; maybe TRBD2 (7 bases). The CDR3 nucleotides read TGTGCCAGCCGATCGTGGGGGGGGGCCCCCTACGAGCAGTACTTC. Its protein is CASRSWGGAPYEQYF.